Detailed here is one TCR beta chain. CDR1 is LGHNA and CDR2 is YNFKEQ in the germline V gene. The CDR3 covers 19 residues. This record comes from a study of T cells expressing NK-cell markers. Following a re-call of the 5' RACE reads, TCRdb has one entry per CDR3 protein and lacks DNA. The record lists fewer than 200,000 distinct CDR3 sequences, of which the ten most abundant hold about 18%. Sequencing was done on a sample of blood T cells: a sorted CD56 or NKG2C T cell subset, CD4+ or CD8+ T cells, or bulk PBMC T cells (not recorded which). The receptor's source is a woman aged 18 to 75 in good health. V gene TRBV4-2 combines with J gene TRBJ2-1; TCRdb calls TRBD2, which cannot be checked without DNA. This CDR3 reads CASSQDSSAGGRIGNEQFF.